The clone carrying this TCR beta chain showed up many times. The target antigen is unknown. TCRdb re-derived calls from the 5' RACE reads in MiXCR, one entry per CDR3 protein. Of a few hundred thousand distinct CDR3 sequences listed, 20% to 25% are singletons. This sample was taken from a study of CD8 T cells in ankylosing spondylitis. Study observations and caveats: A TCR beta motif made of about eight highly homologous variants seemed typical of ankylosing spondylitis blood. Past research had described some motif variants in reactive arthritis synovial fluid and blood. As reported, disease-linked clones showed significant enrichment in matched ankylosing spondylitis synovial fluid. Disease-linked clones were found to be CD8+ and relatively rare in peripheral blood.

Trimming removed 4 bases from V and 1 base from J; junction bases left unmatched: 5. The CDR3 contains 15 residues. Germline V lookup: CDR1 SQVTM, CDR2 ANQGSEA. The sample was blood, either unsorted or a sorted T cell fraction (not recorded which). This clonotype was sampled from a male donor with ankylosing spondylitis. The J gene is TRBJ2-1, the V gene TRBV29-1; 9 bases agree with TRBD1. As DNA, the CDR3 is TGCAGCGTTGGGGTAGGACAGGGGTCCTACAATGAGCAGTTCTTC. This encodes CSVGVGQGSYNEQFF.